This TCR beta chain was documented in a study of blood T cell repertoires in COVID-19. For the study at large: The samples span acute and convalescent COVID-19 from the United States, Italy and Spain. T cells, B-cell-depleted T cells, or PBMCs supplied cDNA or gDNA.

J was trimmed by 3 bases and V by 3 bases; bases with no gene match: 7. Germline V CDR1 and CDR2: LNHDA, SQIVND (reference sequence). The CDR3 loop spans 15 amino acids. As originally analysed: Researchers report that nucleated cell counts were estimated from reference gene primer amplification. Repertoires were generated with immunoSEQ multiplex PCR, while TCRdb's copy carries only in-frame clones and drops some. That table furnishes V, J and clone size, whereas the DNA furnished D and trimming. The repertoire has some 240,000 clones, about 82% of them found once; the top ten carry around 2.5%. A Seattle source enrolled patients during active infection and followed them longitudinally.

The sample consisted of peripheral blood. The chain links TRBV19 to TRBJ1-2, with 7 bases lining up with TRBD1. The clonotype originates from a woman aged 65 to 85 with COVID-19, enrolled during active disease. The CDR3 coding sequence is TGTGCCAGTAGTATGGACAGGATGTTGGACTATGGCTACACCTTC. It specifies CASSMDRMLDYGYTF.